What follows is one T cell receptor (beta chain) and its context. These data come from a study of shared clonotypes between healthy human individuals. The method was immunoSEQ multiplex PCR; TCRdb's version includes in-frame clones alone and lacks a portion of them. The data show around 1.4 million clones, approximately 98.5% seen once. CDR1 and CDR2 from the germline V gene are SGDLS and YYNGEE. V was clipped by 0 bases and J by 4 bases, with 10 bases between them. CDR3 length equals 14 residues. Sequencing was done on a sample of naive CD4+ T cells sorted from blood. Subset reported: CD45RA+ positively selected. This TCR came from a man younger than 45 in good health. J is TRBJ2-5 and V is TRBV9; the D is unclear. The CDR3 spells CASSVVMGSETQYF. In DNA form, the CDR3 reads TGTGCCAGCAGCGTAGTGATGGGCTCAGAGACCCAGTACTTC. Complete variable domain (other parts from reference TRBV9 and TRBJ2-5): DSGVTQTPKHLITATGQRVTLRCSPRSGDLSVYWYQQSLDQGLQFLIQYYNGEERAKGNILERFSAQQFPDLHSELNLSSLELGDSALYFCASSVVMGSETQYFGPGTRLLVL.